One T cell receptor (beta chain) is described in this entry. The Seattle patients joined while their infection was active and were tracked longitudinally afterward. In the authors' methods: Nucleated cell number was recorded as an estimate derived from reference gene primer amplification. TCRdb's copy holds only in-frame clones and misses some; the assay was immunoSEQ multiplex PCR. That table supplies the V and J calls and clone size; D and trimming were determined from the DNA. In the table there are roughly 340,000 clones, about 90% of which are singletons. The source of the sample is a study of blood T cell repertoires in COVID-19. Whole-study context: Acute-phase and convalescent COVID-19 samples originated in the United States, Italy and Spain. Nucleic acid was either cDNA or gDNA, and it came from T cells, B-cell-depleted T cells, or PBMCs.

The V gene end was trimmed by 4 bases and the J gene end by 14 bases; junction bases not matched to a gene: 6. The germline V gene has CDR1 SGHKS and CDR2 YYEKEE (reference sequence). This CDR3 is 12 amino acids long. Sequences were obtained from peripheral blood. This chain connects TRBV5-5 to TRBJ2-1, with 10 bases matching TRBD1. This TCR was sampled from a woman between 50 and 59 years old with COVID-19, enrolled during active disease. DNA of the CDR3: TGTGCCAGCAGCCAAGACAGGGGGCAGGAGTTCTTC. Translated, it gives CASSQDRGQEFF.